This T cell receptor beta chain is from a study of cytomegalovirus exposure and HLA in healthy donors. For the study at large: T cells numbering some 170 million yielded some 120 million unique TCR beta sequences in an earlier analysis. Among the roughly 400 genotyped donors, 65% to 85% were placed in the Caucasian-associated ancestry cluster.

When sampled, the donors appeared nominally healthy, though they likely had unrecorded immune exposures. The primer mix had 60 Vbeta and 13 Jbeta primers. Clones were sequenced by immunoSEQ multiplex PCR, and TCRdb holds only the in-frame ones, with some missing. The profile shows around 100,000 clones, roughly 77% of them singletons. Germline trimming cut 3 bases from V and 3 bases from J; bases unmatched to any gene: 2. CDR1 is SNHLY, CDR2 FYNNEI, per germline. This CDR3 spans 16 amino acids. The clonotype was recovered from a man aged 25 to 40 in good health and CMV-seronegative. The genes are TRBV2 and TRBJ2-6, with 10 bases aligning to TRBD2. Sequencing used PBMCs. The CDR3 DNA sequence: TGTGCCAGCAGTGAGGAGCGGGGGGGTGGGGCCAACGTCCTGACTTTC. Translating gives CASSEERGGGANVLTF.